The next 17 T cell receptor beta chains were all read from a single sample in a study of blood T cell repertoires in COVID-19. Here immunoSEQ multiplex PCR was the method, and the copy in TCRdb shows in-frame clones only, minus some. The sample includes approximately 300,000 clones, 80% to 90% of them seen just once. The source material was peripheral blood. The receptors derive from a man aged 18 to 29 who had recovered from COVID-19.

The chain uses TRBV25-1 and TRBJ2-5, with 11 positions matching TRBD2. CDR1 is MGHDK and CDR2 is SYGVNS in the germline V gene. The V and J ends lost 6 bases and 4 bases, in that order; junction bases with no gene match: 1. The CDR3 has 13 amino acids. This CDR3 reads CASRGLAGETQYF. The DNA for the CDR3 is TGTGCCAGCAGAGGACTAGCGGGAGAGACCCAGTACTTC.

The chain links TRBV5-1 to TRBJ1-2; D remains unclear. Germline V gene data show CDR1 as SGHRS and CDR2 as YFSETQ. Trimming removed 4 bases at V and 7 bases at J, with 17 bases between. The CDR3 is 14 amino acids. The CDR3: CASSGPPATSGYTF. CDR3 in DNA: TGCGCCAGCAGCGGCCCCCCCGCCACCTCTGGCTACACCTTC.

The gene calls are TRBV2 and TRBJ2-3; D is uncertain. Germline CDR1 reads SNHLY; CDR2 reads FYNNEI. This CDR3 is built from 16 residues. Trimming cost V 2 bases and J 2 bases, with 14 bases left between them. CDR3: CASSEFLDLVTDTQYF. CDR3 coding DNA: TGTGCCAGCAGTGAATTTTTGGATCTAGTCACAGATACGCAGTATTTT.

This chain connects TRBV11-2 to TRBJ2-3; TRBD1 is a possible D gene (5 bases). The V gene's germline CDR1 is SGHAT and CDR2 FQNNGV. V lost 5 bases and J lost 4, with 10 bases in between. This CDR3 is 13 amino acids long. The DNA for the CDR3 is TGTGCCAGCAGCCTGGACACCCCAGATACGCAGTATTTT. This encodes CASSLDTPDTQYF.

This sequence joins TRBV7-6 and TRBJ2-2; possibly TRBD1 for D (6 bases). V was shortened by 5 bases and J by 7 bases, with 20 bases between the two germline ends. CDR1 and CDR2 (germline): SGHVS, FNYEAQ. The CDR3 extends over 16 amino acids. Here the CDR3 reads CASSASPGATSGELFF. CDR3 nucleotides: TGTGCCAGCAGCGCATCGCCAGGGGCGACGAGCGGGGAGCTGTTTTTT. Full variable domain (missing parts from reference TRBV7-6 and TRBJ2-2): GAGVSQSPRYKVTKRGQDVALRCDPISGHVSLYWYRQALGQGPEFLTYFNYEAQQDKSGLPNDRFSAERPEGSISTLTIQRTEQRDSAMYRCASSASPGATSGELFFGEGSRLTVL.

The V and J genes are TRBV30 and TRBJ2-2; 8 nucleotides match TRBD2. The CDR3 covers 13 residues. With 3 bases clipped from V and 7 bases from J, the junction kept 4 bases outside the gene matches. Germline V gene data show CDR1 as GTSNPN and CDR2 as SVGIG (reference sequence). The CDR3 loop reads CAWSRAGDGELFF. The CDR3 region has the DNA TGTGCCTGGAGCAGAGCGGGAGACGGGGAGCTGTTTTTT.

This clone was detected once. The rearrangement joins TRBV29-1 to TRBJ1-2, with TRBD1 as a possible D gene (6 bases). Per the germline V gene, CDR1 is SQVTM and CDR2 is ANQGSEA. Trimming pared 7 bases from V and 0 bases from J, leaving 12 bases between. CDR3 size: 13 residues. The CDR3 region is CSANQGTNYGYTF. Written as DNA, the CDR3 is TGCAGCGCCAATCAGGGGACTAACTATGGCTACACCTTC.

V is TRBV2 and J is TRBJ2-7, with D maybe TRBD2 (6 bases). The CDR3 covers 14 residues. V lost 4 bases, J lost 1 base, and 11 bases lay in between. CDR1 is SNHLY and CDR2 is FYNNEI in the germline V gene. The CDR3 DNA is TGTGCCAGCAGTGTGGCGGGGCGATCCTACGAGCAGTACTTC. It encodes CASSVAGRSYEQYF.

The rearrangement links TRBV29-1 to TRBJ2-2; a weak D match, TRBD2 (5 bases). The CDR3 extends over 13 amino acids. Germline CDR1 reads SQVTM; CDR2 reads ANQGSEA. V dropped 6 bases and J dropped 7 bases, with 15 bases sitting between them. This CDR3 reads CSVPAEGGGELFF. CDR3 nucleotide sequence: TGCAGCGTCCCCGCTGAGGGTGGCGGGGAGCTGTTTTTT.

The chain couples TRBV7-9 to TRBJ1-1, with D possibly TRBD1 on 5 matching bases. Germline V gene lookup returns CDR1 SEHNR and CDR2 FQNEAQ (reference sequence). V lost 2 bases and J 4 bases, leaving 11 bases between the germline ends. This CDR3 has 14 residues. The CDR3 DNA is TGTGCCAGCAGCTTACAGGGAGGAGGCACTGAAGCTTTCTTT. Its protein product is CASSLQGGGTEAFF.

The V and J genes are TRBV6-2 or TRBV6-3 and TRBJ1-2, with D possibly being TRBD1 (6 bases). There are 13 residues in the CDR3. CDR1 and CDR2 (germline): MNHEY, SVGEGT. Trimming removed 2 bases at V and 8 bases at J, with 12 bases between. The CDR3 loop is CASSYVGAEGYTF. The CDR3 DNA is TGTGCCAGCAGTTACGTGGGGGCGGAGGGCTACACCTTC.

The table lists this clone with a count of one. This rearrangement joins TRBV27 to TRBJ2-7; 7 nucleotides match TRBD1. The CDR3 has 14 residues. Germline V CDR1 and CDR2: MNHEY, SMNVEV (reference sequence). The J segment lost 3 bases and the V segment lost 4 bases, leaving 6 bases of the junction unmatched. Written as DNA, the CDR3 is TGTGCCAGCAGTTCTCGACAGGGTTACTACGAGCAGTACTTC. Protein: CASSSRQGYYEQYF.

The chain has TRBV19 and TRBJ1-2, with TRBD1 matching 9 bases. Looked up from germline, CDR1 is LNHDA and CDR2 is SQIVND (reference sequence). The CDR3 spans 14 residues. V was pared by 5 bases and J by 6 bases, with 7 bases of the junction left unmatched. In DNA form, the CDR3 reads TGTGCCAGTAGTCCAAGGGACAGGGTTAATGGCTACACCTTC. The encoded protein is CASSPRDRVNGYTF.

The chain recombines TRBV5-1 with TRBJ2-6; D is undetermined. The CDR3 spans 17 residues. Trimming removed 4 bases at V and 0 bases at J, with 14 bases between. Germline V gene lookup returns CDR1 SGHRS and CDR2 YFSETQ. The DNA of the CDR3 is TGCGCCAGCAGCGTCGCCCCCGAGAGCTCTGGGGCCAACGTCCTGACTTTC. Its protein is CASSVAPESSGANVLTF.

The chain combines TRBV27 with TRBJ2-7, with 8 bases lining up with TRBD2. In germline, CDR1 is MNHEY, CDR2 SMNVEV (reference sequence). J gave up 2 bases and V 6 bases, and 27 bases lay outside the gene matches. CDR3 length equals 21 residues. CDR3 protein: CASRVRREECFLGNPAYEQYF. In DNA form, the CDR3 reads TGTGCCAGCAGGGTTCGGCGGGAGGAGTGTTTTTTAGGGAACCCTGCCTACGAGCAGTACTTC.

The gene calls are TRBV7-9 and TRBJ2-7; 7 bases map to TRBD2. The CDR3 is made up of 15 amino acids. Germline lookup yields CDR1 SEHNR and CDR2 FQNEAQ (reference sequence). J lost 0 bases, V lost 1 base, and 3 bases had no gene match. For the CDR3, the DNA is TGTGCCAGCAGCTTAGTAGCGGGTAGCTCCTACGAGCAGTACTTC. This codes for CASSLVAGSSYEQYF.

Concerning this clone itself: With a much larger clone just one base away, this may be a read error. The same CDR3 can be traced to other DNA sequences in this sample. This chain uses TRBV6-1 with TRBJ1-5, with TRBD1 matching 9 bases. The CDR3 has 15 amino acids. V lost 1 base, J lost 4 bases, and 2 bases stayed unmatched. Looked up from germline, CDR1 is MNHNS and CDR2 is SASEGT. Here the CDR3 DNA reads TGTGCCAGCAGTGAAGTGGACAGGGGAAATCAGCCCCAGCATTTT. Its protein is CASSEVDRGNQPQHF.